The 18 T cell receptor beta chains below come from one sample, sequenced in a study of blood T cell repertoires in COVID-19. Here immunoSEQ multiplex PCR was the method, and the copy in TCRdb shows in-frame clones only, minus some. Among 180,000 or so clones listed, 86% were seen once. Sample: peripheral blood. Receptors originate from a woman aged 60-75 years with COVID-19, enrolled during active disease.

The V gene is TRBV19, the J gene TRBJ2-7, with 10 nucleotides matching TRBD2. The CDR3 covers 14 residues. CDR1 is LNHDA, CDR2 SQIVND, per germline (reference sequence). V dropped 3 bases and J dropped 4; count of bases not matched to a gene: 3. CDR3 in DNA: TGTGCCAGTAGTATTTCTAGCGGGAGATACGAGCAGTACTTC. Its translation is CASSISSGRYEQYF.

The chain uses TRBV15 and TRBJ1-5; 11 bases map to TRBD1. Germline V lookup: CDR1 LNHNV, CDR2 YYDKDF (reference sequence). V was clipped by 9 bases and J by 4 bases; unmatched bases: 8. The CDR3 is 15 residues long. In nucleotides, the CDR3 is TGTGCCACTACCGTCGGGACAGGGGGTAATCAGCCCCAGCATTTT. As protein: CATTVGTGGNQPQHF.

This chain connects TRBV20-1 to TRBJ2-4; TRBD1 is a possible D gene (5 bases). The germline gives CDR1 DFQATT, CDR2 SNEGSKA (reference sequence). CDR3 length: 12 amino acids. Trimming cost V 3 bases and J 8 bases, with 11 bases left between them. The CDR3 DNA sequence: TGCAGTGCTAGTTCTGGGGCGGACATTCAGTACTTC. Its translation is CSASSGADIQYF.

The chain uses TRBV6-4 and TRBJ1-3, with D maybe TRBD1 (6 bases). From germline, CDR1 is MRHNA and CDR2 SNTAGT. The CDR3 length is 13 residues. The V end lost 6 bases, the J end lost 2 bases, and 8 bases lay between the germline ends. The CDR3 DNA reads TGTGCCAGCAGCACAGGGCCTGGAAACACCATATATTTT. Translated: CASSTGPGNTIYF.

In DNA form, the CDR3 reads TGTGCCAGCAGCGTCGACTTATCGGGAAACACCATATATTTT. This gives the protein CASSVDLSGNTIYF. This chain joins TRBV9 and TRBJ1-3, with D unresolved. CDR3 size: 14 residues. Germline lookup yields CDR1 SGDLS and CDR2 YYNGEE. V lost 2 bases, J lost 4 bases, and 10 bases lay in between.

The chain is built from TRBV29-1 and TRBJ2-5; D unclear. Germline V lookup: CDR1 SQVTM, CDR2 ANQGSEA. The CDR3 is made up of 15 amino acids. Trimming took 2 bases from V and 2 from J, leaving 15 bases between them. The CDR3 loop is CSVEKRSDLQETQYF. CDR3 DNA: TGCAGCGTTGAAAAACGGAGCGATCTTCAAGAGACCCAGTACTTC.

The CDR3 reads CASSSNPGNTIYF. The CDR3, as DNA: TGTGCCAGCAGTTCCAATCCTGGAAACACCATATATTTT. This sequence joins TRBV27 and TRBJ1-3, with unresolved D. The CDR3 covers 13 residues. V was shortened by 4 bases and J by 2 bases, with 6 bases between the two germline ends. Germline CDR1 reads MNHEY; CDR2 reads SMNVEV (reference sequence).

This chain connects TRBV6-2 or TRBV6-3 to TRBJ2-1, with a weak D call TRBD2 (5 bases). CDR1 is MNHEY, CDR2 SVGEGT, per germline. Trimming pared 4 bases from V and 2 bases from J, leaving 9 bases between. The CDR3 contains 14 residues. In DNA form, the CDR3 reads TGTGCCAGCAGTTTCCGGAGGACCTACAATGAGCAGTTCTTC. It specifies CASSFRRTYNEQFF.

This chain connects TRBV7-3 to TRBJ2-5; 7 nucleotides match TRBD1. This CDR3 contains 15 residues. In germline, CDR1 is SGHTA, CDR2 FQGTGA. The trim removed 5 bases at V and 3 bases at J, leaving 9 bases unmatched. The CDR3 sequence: CASSLGTALEETQYF. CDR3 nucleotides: TGTGCCAGCAGCCTAGGGACAGCCTTGGAAGAGACCCAGTACTTC.

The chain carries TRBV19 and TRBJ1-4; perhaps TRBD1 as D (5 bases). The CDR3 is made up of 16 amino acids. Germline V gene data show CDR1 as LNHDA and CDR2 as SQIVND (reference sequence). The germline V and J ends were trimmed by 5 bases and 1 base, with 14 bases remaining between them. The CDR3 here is CASSPLSGGTNEKLFF. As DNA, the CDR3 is TGTGCCAGTAGTCCCCTCTCGGGGGGAACTAATGAAAAACTGTTTTTT.

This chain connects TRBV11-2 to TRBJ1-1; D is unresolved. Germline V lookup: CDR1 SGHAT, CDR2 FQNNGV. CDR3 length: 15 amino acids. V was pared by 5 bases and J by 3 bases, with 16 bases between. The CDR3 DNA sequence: TGTGCCAGCAGCCTGAGGACGGGCGGGGACACTGAAGCTTTCTTT. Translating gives CASSLRTGGDTEAFF.

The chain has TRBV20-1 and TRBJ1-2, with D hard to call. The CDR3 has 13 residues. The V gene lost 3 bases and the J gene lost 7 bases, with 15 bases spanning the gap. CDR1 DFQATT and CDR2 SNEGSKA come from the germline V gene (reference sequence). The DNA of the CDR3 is TGCAGTGCTAGTCGGGGAGGGATCGGTGGCTACACCTTC. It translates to CSASRGGIGGYTF.

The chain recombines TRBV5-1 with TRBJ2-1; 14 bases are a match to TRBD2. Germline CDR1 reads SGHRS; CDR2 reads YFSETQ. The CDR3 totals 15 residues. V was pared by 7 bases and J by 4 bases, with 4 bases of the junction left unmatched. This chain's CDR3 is CASFRLAGGYNEQFF. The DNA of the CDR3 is TGCGCCAGCTTCCGACTAGCGGGAGGGTACAATGAGCAGTTCTTC.

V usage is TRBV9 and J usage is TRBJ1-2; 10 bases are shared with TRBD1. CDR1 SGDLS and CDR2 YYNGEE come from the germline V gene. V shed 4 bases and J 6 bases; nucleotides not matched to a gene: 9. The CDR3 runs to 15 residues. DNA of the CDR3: TGTGCCAGCAGCCTTGACCCGGGACAGGGGCATGGCTACACCTTC. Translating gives CASSLDPGQGHGYTF.

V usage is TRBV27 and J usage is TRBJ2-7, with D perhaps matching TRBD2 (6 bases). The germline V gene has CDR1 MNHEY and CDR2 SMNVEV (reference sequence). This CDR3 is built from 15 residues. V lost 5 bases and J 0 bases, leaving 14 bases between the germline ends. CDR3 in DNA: TGTGCCAGCAGTCCCCAGGGAGGTACCTCCTACGAGCAGTACTTC. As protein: CASSPQGGTSYEQYF.

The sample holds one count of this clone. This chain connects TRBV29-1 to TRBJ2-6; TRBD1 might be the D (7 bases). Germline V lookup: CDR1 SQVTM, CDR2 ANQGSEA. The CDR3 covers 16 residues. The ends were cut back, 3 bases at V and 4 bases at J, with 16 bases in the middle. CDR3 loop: CSVEAEGALGANVLTF. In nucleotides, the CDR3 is TGCAGCGTTGAGGCGGAGGGGGCGCTAGGGGCCAACGTCCTGACTTTC.

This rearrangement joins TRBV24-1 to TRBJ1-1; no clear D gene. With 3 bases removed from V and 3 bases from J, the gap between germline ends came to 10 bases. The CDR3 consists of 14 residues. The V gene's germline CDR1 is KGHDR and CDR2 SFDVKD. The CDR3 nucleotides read TGTGCCACCAGTGATACCGGGGTGTACACTGAAGCTTTCTTT. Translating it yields CATSDTGVYTEAFF.

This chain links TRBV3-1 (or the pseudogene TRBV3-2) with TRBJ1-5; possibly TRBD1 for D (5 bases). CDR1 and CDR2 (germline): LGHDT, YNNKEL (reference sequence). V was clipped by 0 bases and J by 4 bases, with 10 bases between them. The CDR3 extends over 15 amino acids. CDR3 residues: CASSQEAGFNQPQHF. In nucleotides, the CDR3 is TGTGCCAGCAGCCAAGAGGCAGGGTTTAATCAGCCCCAGCATTTT.